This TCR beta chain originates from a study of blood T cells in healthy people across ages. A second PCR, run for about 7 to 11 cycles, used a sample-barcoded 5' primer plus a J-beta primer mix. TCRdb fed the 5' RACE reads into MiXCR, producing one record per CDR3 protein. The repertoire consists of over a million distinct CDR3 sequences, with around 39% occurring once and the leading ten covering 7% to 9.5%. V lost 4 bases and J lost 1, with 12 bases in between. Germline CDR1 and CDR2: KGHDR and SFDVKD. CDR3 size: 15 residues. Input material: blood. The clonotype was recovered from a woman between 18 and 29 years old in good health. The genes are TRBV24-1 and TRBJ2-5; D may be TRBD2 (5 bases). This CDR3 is CATSDRTGIQETQYF. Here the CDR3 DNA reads TGTGCCACCAGTGACCGGACGGGAATCCAAGAGACCCAGTACTTC.